This T cell receptor (beta chain) is drawn from a study of blood T cell repertoires in COVID-19 (TCRdb year 2020). With regard to the full study: Samples from collaborators originated in the United States, Italy and Spain and spanned both the acute and convalescent phases of COVID-19. The prospective study material was composed of cDNA or gDNA derived from T cells, B-cell-depleted T cells, or PBMCs. Deeply sampled blood TCRbeta repertoires from subjects exposed to, actively infected with, or recovered from COVID-19 were included in the dataset. The repertoires were released in a freely available public database meant as a resource for research on the immune response to SARS-CoV-2. The samples were drawn from two sources: the first 160 participants of the ongoing ImmuneRACE study, and some 1,300 subjects contributed by 6 global collaborators. Sample metadata almost always included a de-identified subject ID, COVID-19 status, age in years and sex. Where HLA class I and class II types were available, the types were taken from metadata supplied by the sample provider, not from assay-based typing. The investigation overall reported the following: Clinical and demographic metadata were provided uncurated, with the amount varying by source and participant.

The immunoSEQ Assay, a bias-controlled multiplex PCR, was used to amplify TCRbeta CDR3 regions from genomic DNA. For the original study's pipeline: The number of nucleated cells in each sample was estimated from the amplification of reference gene primers within the assay. To quantify the absolute abundance of each unique TCRbeta CDR3 rearrangement, sequence reads were collapsed and filtered. For each sample, productive Simpson clonality was calculated by taking the square root of Simpson's diversity index across productive rearrangements. In its TCRdb copy, this immuneACCESS table keeps in-frame sequences only and misses some clones. Where compared with another copy, unresolved V genes explain less than half of these, and the others have no known cause. That table gives V, J and clone size, and the DNA gave D and trimming. The sample data list 150,000 to 200,000 clones, and about four fifths of these were observed just once. The ten largest clones capture about 5.7% of the sample.

Whole blood was collected in K2EDTA tubes by collaborating institutions according to the institutions' own protocols. For TCRbeta analysis, collaborators shipped samples as frozen whole blood, isolated PBMCs, or DNA extracted from either of those sample types. The CDR3 runs 17 amino acids, cysteine and phenylalanine included. Kept here is only the CDR3 DNA, which spans 51 bases and is read in frame from base 1. In the case of this clone: The target of this receptor is not known. No much larger clone exists at a distance of one base, and base qualities are not known.

Material: peripheral blood. In this chain, TRBV21-1 is recombined with TRBJ1-6. TRBV21-1 counts as a pseudogene. The TCR was taken from a woman in her thirties or forties with acute or convalescent COVID-19. The base sequence is TGTGCCAGCAGAAGGAGCCCAGAGAGCTCCTATAATTCACCCCTCCACTTT. This sequence encodes CASRRSPESSYNSPLHF.